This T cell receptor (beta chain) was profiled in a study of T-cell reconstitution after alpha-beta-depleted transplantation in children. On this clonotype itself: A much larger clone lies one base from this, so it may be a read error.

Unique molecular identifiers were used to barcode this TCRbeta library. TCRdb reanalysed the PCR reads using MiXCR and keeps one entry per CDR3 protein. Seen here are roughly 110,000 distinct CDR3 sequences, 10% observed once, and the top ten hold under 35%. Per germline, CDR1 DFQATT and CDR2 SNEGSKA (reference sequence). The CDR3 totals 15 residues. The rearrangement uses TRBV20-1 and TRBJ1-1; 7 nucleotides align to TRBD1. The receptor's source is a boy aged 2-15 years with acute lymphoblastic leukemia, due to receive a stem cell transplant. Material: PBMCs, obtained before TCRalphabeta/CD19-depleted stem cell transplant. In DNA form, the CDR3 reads TGCAGTACTAGAGACCGCGACAGGGTGAACACTGAAGCTTTCTTT. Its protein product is CSTRDRDRVNTEAFF.